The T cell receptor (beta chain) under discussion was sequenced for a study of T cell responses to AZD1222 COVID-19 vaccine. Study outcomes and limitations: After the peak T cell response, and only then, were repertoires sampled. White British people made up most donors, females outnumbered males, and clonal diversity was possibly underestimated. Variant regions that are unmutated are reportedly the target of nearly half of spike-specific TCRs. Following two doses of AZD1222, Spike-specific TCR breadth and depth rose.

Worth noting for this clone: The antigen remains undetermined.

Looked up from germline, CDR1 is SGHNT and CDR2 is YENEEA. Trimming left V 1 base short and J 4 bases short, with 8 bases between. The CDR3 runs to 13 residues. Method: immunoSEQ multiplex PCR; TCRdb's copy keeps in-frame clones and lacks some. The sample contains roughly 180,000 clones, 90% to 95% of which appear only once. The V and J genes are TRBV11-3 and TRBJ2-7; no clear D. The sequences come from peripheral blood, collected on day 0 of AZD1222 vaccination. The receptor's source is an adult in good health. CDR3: CASSLGPAYEQYF. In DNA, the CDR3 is TGTGCCAGCAGCTTAGGGCCGGCGTACGAGCAGTACTTC.